This T cell receptor beta chain was captured by sequencing in a study of blood T cells in healthy people across ages. The study drew donors from healthy Caucasian individuals in Russia aged roughly 6 to 100. V lost 8 bases and J 0 bases, leaving 13 bases between the germline ends. The CDR3 runs 14 residues. The second PCR ran about 6 to 12 cycles with a sample-barcoded 5' primer and J-beta primers. One entry per CDR3 protein, called by TCRdb with MiXCR from the 5' RACE reads. The table has 600,000 to 1,000,000 distinct CDR3 sequences, about 62% seen once. Notes on the study in general: Expanded clonotype shifts may have been confounded, as the donors had an unknown CMV status. The study could not conclusively compare naive and antigen-experienced cells, given its unsorted PBMCs. Fewer expanded clones and more diversity marked long-lived versus aged donors.

On this clonotype itself: Its specificity is not known.

This chain uses TRBV12-3 or TRBV12-4 with TRBJ1-1; D unclear. This TCR was recovered from a man aged 30-40 years in good health. Sequences were obtained from blood. CDR3 sequence (DNA): TGTGCCAGCGCGCTAAGACCGCTGAACACTGAAGCTTTCTTT. Its protein product is CASALRPLNTEAFF.